This is a list of T cell receptor beta chains from one sample in a study of tumor-infiltrating lymphocytes in primary liver carcinoma. Each CDR3 protein gets one entry after TCRdb re-called the multiplex PCR reads with MiXCR. The data hold 300,000 to 350,000 distinct CDR3 sequences, with less than 70% observed a single time. Sequencing was done on a sample of peripheral blood. The source is a man aged 35 to 55 with primary liver carcinoma and hepatitis B virus infection. Each CDR3 is given with its conserved first and last residue. Each record gives: J gene, D gene, V gene, clone size, CDR3 DNA, CDR3 protein. The D gene is left open where the match is weak. The listing skips clone size in some rows; elsewhere it reads once, few, many or a size class.

TRBJ2-1 | TRBD2 | TRBV11-3 | . | TGTGCCAGCATTCTCGAGACCCCTAGCGGACTGGCCTACAATGGGCAGTTCTTC | CASILETPSGLAYNGQFF
TRBJ2-7 | . | TRBV11-2 | many | TGTGCCAGCAGCTTCATCGGACAGTTCTACGAGCAGTACTTC | CASSFIGQFYEQYF
TRBJ2-4 | . | TRBV6-2/TRBV6-3 | . | TGTGCCAGCAGTCCCCCTTTGCGGAGGGCACTTGCCAAAAACATTCAGTACTTC | CASSPPLRRALAKNIQYF
TRBJ2-5 | TRBD1 | TRBV12-3/TRBV12-4 | . | TGTGCCAGCAGTTACCCCGGGACAGTTCAAGAGACCCAGTACTTC | CASSYPGTVQETQYF
TRBJ2-7 | . | TRBV28 | once | TGTGCCAGCAGTTCAGGGGTCCCCTACGAGCAGTACTTC | CASSSGVPYEQYF
TRBJ2-2 | TRBD2 | TRBV6-5 | few | TGTGCCAGCAGTTACTTGGCGGGAGGTAGCACCGGGGAGCTGTTTTTT | CASSYLAGGSTGELFF
TRBJ1-1 | TRBD1 | TRBV6-2/TRBV6-3 | many | TGTGCCAGCAGTGAGACAGGGGAGAACACTGAAGCTTTCTTT | CASSETGENTEAFF
TRBJ2-1 | TRBD2 | TRBV11-2 | . | TGTTCAAGCAGCTTAGCGGGGTACTACAATGAGCAGTTCTTC | CSSSLAGYYNEQFF
TRBJ1-1 | . | TRBV24-1 | . | TGTGCCACCAGTGATTTGGTTGGTGAAGCTTTCTTT | CATSDLVGEAFF
TRBJ1-5 | TRBD1 | TRBV6-1 | . | TGTACCAGCAGTAAGGACAGGAGTAATCAGCCCCAGCATTTT | CTSSKDRSNQPQHF
TRBJ2-1 | TRBD2 | TRBV7-9 | . | TGTGCCAGCATCTTAGACCGGCTAGCGGGAGTAAGAGGTGAGCAGTTCTTC | CASILDRLAGVRGEQFF
TRBJ2-2 | TRBD1 | TRBV28 | . | TGTGCCAGCAGGGGGGACAGGGGGCGCACCGGGGAGCTGTTTTTT | CASRGDRGRTGELFF
TRBJ2-5 | . | TRBV11-2 | many | TGTGCCAGCAGCTTAGGAGAGGGCCAGTACTTC | CASSLGEGQYF
TRBJ2-7 | . | TRBV6-5 | . | TGTTCCAGCAGTCTCTCGGGGCAAGGCAGGGAGCAGTACTTC | CSSSLSGQGREQYF
TRBJ2-7 | . | TRBV11-2 | . | TGTGCCAGCAGCGCTCGGATAGGGCCGTACGGGCAGTATTTC | CASSARIGPYGQYF
TRBJ2-3 | . | TRBV28 | many | TGTGCCAGCAGTCCATATAAGACAGGGACTAGCACAGATACGCAGTATTTT | CASSPYKTGTSTDTQYF
TRBJ2-5 | TRBD2 | TRBV6-5 | . | TGTGCCAGCAGTTACCAACCCCCGGGGGGGGGAGAGACCCAATACTTC | CASSYQPPGGGETQYF
TRBJ1-1 | . | TRBV6-5 | many | TGTGCCAGCAGTTTAACCTGGACAACGAACACTGAAGCTTTCTTT | CASSLTWTTNTEAFF
TRBJ1-2 | TRBD1 | TRBV12-3/TRBV12-4 | many | TGTGCCAGCAATAAGGACCTGGGACAGGAGTCTCCTAACTATGGCTACACCTTC | CASNKDLGQESPNYGYTF
TRBJ2-7 | . | TRBV11-2 | . | TGTGCCAGGAGCCCCCGTAGCGGCGGCTACGAACAGTACTTC | CARSPRSGGYEQYF
TRBJ2-2 | . | TRBV7-9 | . | TGTGCCAGCAGCTTAGGGGGGACCTACACCGGGAAGCTGTTTTTT | CASSLGGTYTGKLFF
TRBJ1-1 | . | TRBV5-1 | . | TGCGCCAGCAGCTTGGCCATTGGGGGCTGGGCTGAAGCTTTCTTT | CASSLAIGGWAEAFF
TRBJ2-1 | . | TRBV5-1 | . | TGCGCCAGCAGCCTAACTAGAGACTACAATGAGCAGTTCTTC | CASSLTRDYNEQFF
TRBJ1-1 | . | TRBV11-3 | . | TGTGGCGGCAACGCCCAGGGTATGGACACTGAAGCTTTCTTT | CGGNAQGMDTEAFF
TRBJ2-2 | . | TRBV7-2 | . | TGTGCCAGCAGCTTAATCGTTTCCTACCTGAACACCGGGGAGCTGTTTTTT | CASSLIVSYLNTGELFF
TRBJ1-6 | . | TRBV5-8 | . | TGTGCCAGCAGCCGGTTGTCACCCCTCCACTTT | CASSRLSPLHF
TRBJ1-1 | . | TRBV28 | many | TGTGCCAGTCTGGTACGCACTGAAGCTTTCTTT | CASLVRTEAFF
TRBJ2-1 | . | TRBV4-3 | . | TGCGCCACCAGCCAAGAAGACGGGAGTTCCTACAATGAGCAGTTCTTC | CATSQEDGSSYNEQFF
TRBJ2-3 | . | TRBV4-3 | . | TGCGCCAGCAGCCAACAGACTGTGGGTTCTAGCACAGATAAGCAGTATTTT | CASSQQTVGSSTDKQYF
TRBJ2-7 | TRBD2 | TRBV6-5 | . | TGTGCCAGCAGTTTGATAGCGGGAAAAACCTACGAGCAGTACTTC | CASSLIAGKTYEQYF
TRBJ1-2 | TRBD1 | TRBV12-3/TRBV12-4 | . | TGTGCCAGCAGTGATGACAGGGACTATGACTACACCTTC | CASSDDRDYDYTF
TRBJ1-2 | . | TRBV29-1 | . | TGCAGCGTGTGGGACCCGGGCCAGGACTATTGTTACAACTTC | CSVWDPGQDYCYNF
TRBJ2-3 | . | TRBV6-2/TRBV6-3 | many | TGTGCCAGCAATGCCCCACAGGGAGATACGCAGTATTTT | CASNAPQGDTQYF
TRBJ2-3 | TRBD2 | TRBV29-1 | . | TGCAGCGTTGAAGTAGCGGGAGTAGGTGCAGATACGCAGTATTTC | CSVEVAGVGADTQYF
TRBJ2-7 | . | TRBV6-2/TRBV6-3 | . | TGTGCCGGCGACGACAGAGCCTACGAACAGTACTTC | CAGDDRAYEQYF
TRBJ2-5 | . | TRBV11-2 | . | TGTGCCAGCAGCCGCCATCTTCGAGAGACCCAGTACTTC | CASSRHLRETQYF
TRBJ2-1 | . | TRBV11-2 | many | TGTGCCAGCAGCTCTCTCACCGGACTAGGGGGCTACAATGAGCAGTTCTTC | CASSSLTGLGGYNEQFF
TRBJ1-2 | . | TRBV6-7 | . | TGTGCCAGCAATTACCAGCCATGGACACTCGGCTATGGCTACACCTTC | CASNYQPWTLGYGYTF
TRBJ2-1 | . | TRBV28 | few | TGTGCCAGCACCTACAGGAGCTCCTACAATGAGCAGTTCTTC | CASTYRSSYNEQFF
TRBJ2-2 | . | TRBV6-2/TRBV6-3 | many | TGTGCCAGCAGTTACTTCTGGACACCAACGAACACCGGGGAGCTGTTTTTT | CASSYFWTPTNTGELFF
TRBJ1-5 | TRBD1 | TRBV11-2 | . | TGTGCCAGCAGCTTAGAGGACAGGGGATGTCAGCCCCAGCATTTC | CASSLEDRGCQPQHF
TRBJ2-1 | . | TRBV28 | many | TGTGCCAGCAGTCTTGACATTGAGCAGTTCTTC | CASSLDIEQFF
TRBJ2-7 | . | TRBV12-3/TRBV12-4 | many | TGTGCCAGCGGTCAGGGGATTTACGAGCAGTACTTC | CASGQGIYEQYF
TRBJ1-2 | . | TRBV12-3/TRBV12-4 | many | TGTGCCAGCAGTTTAGCCCGGAGACCCTATGGCTACACCTTC | CASSLARRPYGYTF
TRBJ2-3 | . | TRBV5-1 | . | TGCGCCAGCAGCACCCAGACCACAGATACGCAGTATTTT | CASSTQTTDTQYF
TRBJ1-1 | . | TRBV10-3 | few | TGTGCCATCAGTAGTGGGGGGAACACTGAAGCTTTCTTT | CAISSGGNTEAFF
TRBJ2-3 | . | TRBV4-3 | many | TGCGCCAGCAGCCAAGATGGGGTAGCGGTTACAGATACGCAGTATTTT | CASSQDGVAVTDTQYF
TRBJ2-4 | TRBD2 | TRBV28 | . | TGTGCCAGCAGTAGCGGGACCAGGCCCACTCAGTACTTC | CASSSGTRPTQYF
TRBJ2-7 | TRBD2 | TRBV28 | . | TGTGCCAGCAGTCCCGGGGGGAACCTTTACTACGAGCAGTACTTC | CASSPGGNLYYEQYF
TRBJ1-6 | . | TRBV5-4 | few | TGTGCCAGCAGCATACAGGGTCTAGGAGAATCACCCCTCCACTTT | CASSIQGLGESPLHF
TRBJ1-5 | . | TRBV10-2 | . | TGCGCCGGCAGATCCAGAAATAGCAATCAGCCCCAGCATTTT | CAGRSRNSNQPQHF